The entry below gives a single T cell receptor beta chain sequence along with its context. CDR1 is SGDLS and CDR2 is YYNGEE in the germline V gene. V was clipped by 7 bases and J by 4 bases; unmatched bases: 15. This CDR3 is 17 amino acids long. Clones were read by immunoSEQ multiplex PCR, and TCRdb kept only the in-frame ones, dropping some. The repertoire holds some 29,000 clones, with about 87% as singletons. Patients had locally advanced or metastatic urothelial carcinoma. Pretreatment and on-treatment samples were taken, numbering 1 to 8 per patient. These data are taken from a study of PD-L1 blockade in urothelial cancer. Study-level information: Timepoints chosen for blood analysis were 3 weeks (second dose) and 6 weeks after treatment start.

The sample in question was PBMCs, obtained around atezolizumab (anti-PD-L1) treatment. The chain couples TRBV9 to TRBJ2-2, with 8 bases lining up with TRBD2. The clonotype comes from a man aged 50-59 years with urothelial cancer. The CDR3 sequence is CASSRSGSSPSTGELFF. CDR3 DNA sequence: TGTGCCAGCTCCAGGAGCGGGAGCTCCCCGAGCACCGGGGAGCTGTTTTTT.